These 20 T cell receptor beta chains came from one sample sequenced in a study of cytomegalovirus exposure and HLA in healthy donors. Researchers ran the PCR with 60 Vbeta and 13 Jbeta primers. Clones were sequenced by immunoSEQ multiplex PCR, and TCRdb holds only the in-frame ones, with some missing. Of 150,000 to 200,000 clones listed, 60% to 80% were seen once; the top ten hold approximately 6.3%. Sample: PBMCs. These TCRs come from a middle-aged man in good health and CMV-seropositive.

The chain couples TRBV7-2 to TRBJ2-1; possible D gene TRBD2, 6 bases. V gave up 6 bases and J gave up 5 bases, with 17 bases separating them. Germline CDR1 SGHTA, CDR2 FQGNSA. The CDR3 totals 15 residues. The CDR3 protein is CASSLQEGLHNEQFF. DNA for the CDR3: TGTGCCAGCAGTCTTCAAGAGGGACTCCACAATGAGCAGTTCTTC.

The genes are TRBV27 and TRBJ1-6, with a tentative D call TRBD1 (5 bases). The germline V gene has CDR1 MNHEY and CDR2 SMNVEV (reference sequence). CDR3 length: 14 amino acids. V lost 6 bases to trimming and J lost 7 bases, with 13 bases between them. CDR3 sequence: CASRSRGTNSPLHF. CDR3 nucleotides: TGTGCCAGCAGAAGTCGGGGGACGAATTCACCCCTCCACTTT.

This rearrangement joins TRBV2 to TRBJ2-7; 14 bases are shared with TRBD2. This CDR3 has 15 residues. J was trimmed by 5 bases and V by 2 bases; bases with no gene match: 2. Germline assignment: CDR1 SNHLY and CDR2 FYNNEI. CDR3 DNA: TGTGCCAGCAGTGAATCGGGACTAGCGGGAGACGAGCAGTACTTC. It specifies CASSESGLAGDEQYF.

The V call is TRBV11-3, the J call TRBJ1-1, with a possible D match to TRBD1 (5 bases). CDR1 is SGHNT, CDR2 YENEEA, per germline. The V end lost 0 bases, the J end lost 7 bases, and 9 bases lay between the germline ends. This CDR3 has 13 amino acids. CDR3 sequence: CASSLETGSEAFF. Here the CDR3 DNA reads TGTGCCAGCAGCTTAGAAACAGGCAGTGAAGCTTTCTTT.

This chain uses TRBV29-1 with TRBJ1-2, with 9 positions matching TRBD1. The CDR3 length is 14 residues. Germline lookup yields CDR1 SQVTM and CDR2 ANQGSEA. J was trimmed by 6 bases and V by 8 bases; bases with no gene match: 13. The CDR3 coding sequence is TGCAGCACTGACCCCGGGACAGGGTTCGATGGCTACACCTTC. This codes for CSTDPGTGFDGYTF.

With regard to this clone: In the same sample, other DNA sequences code for this CDR3. The rearrangement joins TRBV6-5 to TRBJ2-3, with TRBD2 identical over 7 bases. CDR3 length: 15 amino acids. Unmatched junction bases numbered 3, after V lost 2 bases and J lost 1 base. CDR1 MNHEY and CDR2 SVGAGI come from the germline V gene. Written as DNA, the CDR3 is TGTGCCAGCAGTTACGTTCTAGCGGGCACAGATACGCAGTATTTT. This encodes CASSYVLAGTDTQYF.

V gene TRBV21-1 combines with J gene TRBJ2-7; the table gives TRBD2 as D, unverified against the DNA. TRBV21-1 is termed a pseudogene. CDR3 length: 16 amino acids. The CDR3, as DNA: TGTGCCAGCAGCCCTAGACTAGCGGCAACTTTCCGGGGGCAGTACTTC. This sequence encodes CASSPRLAATFRGQYF.

The J gene is TRBJ2-3, the V gene TRBV11-2, with TRBD2 as a possible D gene (6 bases). The CDR3 is made up of 17 amino acids. Germline V gene sequence: CDR1 SGHAT, CDR2 FQNNGV. V was cut by 2 bases and J by 4 bases, with 19 bases left in between. CDR3 sequence (DNA): TGTGCCAGCAGCTTACCCCGTTCGGGAGAGGGCTCAGATACGCAGTATTTT. Its protein product is CASSLPRSGEGSDTQYF.

CDR3: CAIKGRVDTEAFF. CDR3 sequence (DNA): TGTGCCATCAAAGGGAGGGTAGACACTGAAGCTTTCTTT. V gene TRBV10-3 combines with J gene TRBJ1-1; D not resolved. Trimming removed 7 bases from V and 3 bases from J, with 12 bases in between. Germline V gene lookup returns CDR1 ENHRY and CDR2 SYGVKD. The CDR3 contains 13 residues.

The chain combines TRBV7-9 with TRBJ2-5; 9 nucleotides match TRBD1. TRBJ2-7 explains the end of the DNA better; the J call may be wrong. The length of the CDR3 is 16 residues. The V gene's germline CDR1 is SEHNR and CDR2 FQNEAQ (reference sequence). The CDR3 nucleotides read TGTGCCAGCAGCCTTCTGAGCGGACAGGGGCCCTACGAGCAGTACTTC. Protein product: CASSLLSGQGPYEQYF.

In regard to this clone: Sequence at one end of the junction differs from germline and may be a read error. CDR3 amino acids: CASSQGVSGANGLTF. CDR3 bases: TGTGCCAGCAGCCAAGGAGTCTCTGGGGCCAACGGCCTGACTTTC. The chain joins TRBV11-3 to TRBJ2-6; TRBD1 might be the D (5 bases). CDR1 SGHNT and CDR2 YENEEA come from the germline V gene. This CDR3 contains 15 residues. Looking up the rest from reference TRBV11-3 and TRBJ2-6 gives the full variable domain: EAGVVQSPRYKIIEKKQPVAFWCNPISGHNTLYWYLQNLGQGPELLIRYENEEAVDDSQLPKDRFSAERLKGVDSTLKIQPAELGDSAVYLCASSQGVSGANGLTFGAGSRLTVL.

This clone turned up a few times. The chain uses TRBV27 and TRBJ1-3, with D hard to call. The V and J ends lost 2 bases and 4 bases respectively, with 15 bases between them. Germline V CDR1 and CDR2: MNHEY, SMNVEV (reference sequence). The CDR3 runs to 16 residues. As DNA, the CDR3 is TGTGCCAGCAGTTTAGAGGGTCCCATAGCGGGAAACACCATATATTTT. Amino acids: CASSLEGPIAGNTIYF.

The chain couples TRBV5-1 to TRBJ2-7, with 10 bases aligning to TRBD1. This CDR3 contains 18 residues. Unmatched junction bases numbered 11, after V lost 0 bases and J lost 2 bases. Per the germline V gene, CDR1 is SGHRS and CDR2 is YFSETQ. This chain's CDR3 is CASSLGLPPGQGTYEQYF. The CDR3 DNA is TGCGCCAGCAGCTTGGGCCTGCCTCCGGGACAGGGGACCTACGAGCAGTACTTC.

In its sample, this clone was seen once. V is TRBV5-4 and J is TRBJ2-3; TRBD2 aligns across 12 bases. The CDR3 has 19 amino acids. Trimming at V came to 0 bases and at J to 2 bases, leaving 10 bases not matched to a gene. The germline gives CDR1 SGHNT, CDR2 YYREEE (reference sequence). The CDR3 DNA sequence: TGTGCCAGCAGCTTGGCCTATAGGACTAGCGGGATTAACACAGATACGCAGTATTTT. Its translation: CASSLAYRTSGINTDTQYF.

V and J are TRBV6-4 and TRBJ1-5; weak D call: TRBD1 (5 bases). There are 13 residues in the CDR3. From germline, CDR1 is MRHNA and CDR2 SNTAGT. V lost 2 bases and J lost 7, with 9 bases in between. CDR3 amino acids: CASSDQGGQPQHF. The DNA of the CDR3 is TGTGCCAGCAGTGACCAGGGAGGACAGCCCCAGCATTTT.

The J gene is TRBJ2-1, the V gene TRBV5-1; 9 bases fit TRBD2. This CDR3 is 17 amino acids long. V shed 4 bases, J shed 4 bases, and the junction held 12 bases outside the gene matches. CDR1 and CDR2 (germline): SGHRS, YFSETQ. DNA for the CDR3: TGCGCCAGCAGCACAGGACAGATAGCGGGGGTTTACAATGAGCAGTTCTTC. This gives the protein CASSTGQIAGVYNEQFF. Drawing the rest from reference TRBV5-1 and TRBJ2-1, the complete variable domain is KAGVTQTPRYLIKTRGQQVTLSCSPISGHRSVSWYQQTPGQGLQFLFEYFSETQRNKGNFPGRFSGRQFSNSRSEMNVSTLELGDSALYLCASSTGQIAGVYNEQFFGPGTRLTVL.

The chain uses TRBV6-1 and TRBJ2-4; D unresolved. There are 15 residues in the CDR3. The germline CDR1 and CDR2 sequences are MNHNS and SASEGT. V dropped 5 bases and J dropped 0 bases, with 11 bases sitting between them. The CDR3 sequence is CASSSNGLAKNIQYF. CDR3 coding DNA: TGTGCCAGCAGTTCAAACGGGTTAGCCAAAAACATTCAGTACTTC.

The chain has TRBV6-5 and TRBJ1-3; D gene ambiguous. Deletions cut 8 bases from V and 0 bases from J, with 14 bases between. Germline lookup yields CDR1 MNHEY and CDR2 SVGAGI. There are 15 residues in the CDR3. The CDR3 reads CASSAAALSGNTIYF. CDR3 DNA sequence: TGTGCCAGCTCCGCGGCGGCCCTCTCTGGAAACACCATATATTTT.

J is TRBJ1-5 and V is TRBV19; perhaps TRBD1 as D (5 bases). The CDR3 is 15 amino acids. The germline CDR1 and CDR2 sequences are LNHDA and SQIVND (reference sequence). Trimming left V 7 bases short and J 3 bases short, with 16 bases between. CDR3 bases: TGTGCCAGTAAAAGGGGTTCCCGAGACAATCAGCCCCAGCATTTT. It codes for CASKRGSRDNQPQHF. Full variable domain (outside the CDR3, taken from reference TRBV19 and TRBJ1-5): DGGITQSPKYLFRKEGQNVTLSCEQNLNHDAMYWYRQDPGQGLRLIYYSQIVNDFQKGDIAEGYSVSREKKESFPLTVTSAQKNPTAFYLCASKRGSRDNQPQHFGDGTRLSIL.

The CDR3 spells CASSPTNSNQPQHF. The CDR3 coding sequence is TGTGCCAGCAGCCCGACAAATAGCAATCAGCCCCAGCATTTT. The chain combines TRBV7-8 with TRBJ1-5; unclear D gene. CDR3 length equals 14 residues. Germline CDR1 reads SGHVS; CDR2 reads FQNEAQ. V lost 5 bases and J lost 0, with 8 bases in between.